The clone carrying this T cell receptor beta chain was counted a few times. The data originate from a study of blood T cell repertoires in COVID-19. Original processing methods: Reference gene primers were amplified, and this amplification served to estimate nucleated cell counts. Only in-frame clones appear in the TCRdb table, and some are missing; sequencing was by immunoSEQ multiplex PCR. The V and J calls and clone size are taken from that table; D and trimming were inferred from the DNA. The data show just over 90,000 clones, about 88% seen once. The CDR3 is made up of 15 amino acids. V was trimmed by 0 bases and J by 4 bases, leaving 13 bases between them. Germline V lookup: CDR1 SGHRS, CDR2 YFSETQ.

Sequenced sample: peripheral blood. The genes are TRBV5-1 and TRBJ1-2; D remains ambiguous. The TCR originated in a woman older than 75 with acute or convalescent COVID-19. The CDR3 reads CASSLVEGPIYGYTF. CDR3 nucleotide sequence: TGCGCCAGCAGCTTGGTAGAGGGCCCAATCTATGGCTACACCTTC.